These T cell receptor beta chains were read from a single sample in a study of cytomegalovirus exposure and HLA in healthy donors. Libraries were prepared by immunoSEQ multiplex PCR; TCRdb keeps only in-frame clonotypes and omits some of them. The sample holds around 200,000 clones, around 80% seen once. The material sequenced was PBMCs. These receptors were obtained from a girl aged 2-10 years in good health and CMV-seronegative. Each CDR3 is given with its conserved first and last residue. The order of the fields is D gene, clone size, V gene, J gene, CDR3 DNA, CDR3 protein. The D gene is left open where the match is weak. Not every row has a clone size; where given, it reads once, few, many or a size class.

.	.	TRBV29-1	TRBJ1-1	TGCAGCGGAGGGCTCTTAGATACTGAAGCTTTCTTT	CSGGLLDTEAFF
.	.	TRBV10-3	TRBJ2-7	TGTGCCAGCTCCCCCGGAGGGGGGGCCTACGAGCAGTACTTC	CASSPGGGAYEQYF
.	.	TRBV29-1	TRBJ2-7	TGCAGCGTGGGGGGAAGTTCCTACGAGCAGTACTTC	CSVGGSSYEQYF
.	.	TRBV6-1	TRBJ2-2	TGTGCCAGCAGTGATCAAGGGGTCTTCGGGGAGCTGTTTTTT	CASSDQGVFGELFF
.	.	TRBV7-2	TRBJ2-7	TGTGCCAGCAGCTCCCCGAGCTCCTACGAGCAGTACTTC	CASSSPSSYEQYF
TRBD1	once	TRBV10-2	TRBJ1-1	TGCGCCAGCAGTGGTGTACAGGGGGCGGATGGGAACACTGAAGCTTTCTTT	CASSGVQGADGNTEAFF
TRBD1	.	TRBV7-9	TRBJ1-2	TGTGCCAGCAGCTTAGGGTTGACAGGGGCCGCTAACTATGGCTACACCTTC	CASSLGLTGAANYGYTF
.	.	TRBV14	TRBJ2-7	TGTGCCAGCAGCGAACAGGGTTTTACCTACGAGCAGTACTTC	CASSEQGFTYEQYF
TRBD1	.	TRBV5-6	TRBJ2-7	TGTGCCAGCAGCTTGGGGGGACAGCCCACCTACGAGCAGTACTTC	CASSLGGQPTYEQYF
TRBD2	.	TRBV6-5	TRBJ2-1	TGTGCCAGCAGTTACCCCAAGAGGCGGGGAGGGTATGAGCAGTTCTTC	CASSYPKRRGGYEQFF
TRBD1	.	TRBV2	TRBJ1-2	TGTGCCAGCAGATATCAAGGGGGCATCTATGGCTACACCTTC	CASRYQGGIYGYTF
.	.	TRBV2	TRBJ2-3	TGTGCCAGACAGACAGAAACTAGCACAGATACGCAGTATTTT	CARQTETSTDTQYF
TRBD1	.	TRBV5-6	TRBJ1-4	TGTGCCAGCAGCTTTCGGACAGGGGGTAATGAAAAACTGTTTTTT	CASSFRTGGNEKLFF
TRBD1	few	TRBV13	TRBJ1-6	TGTGCCAGCAGAATTAGGGACAGGGGTTCACCCCTCCACTTT	CASRIRDRGSPLHF
.	.	TRBV7-3	TRBJ2-3	TGTGCCAGCAGCTTCACGGGCACAGATACGCAGTATTTT	CASSFTGTDTQYF
.	.	TRBV9	TRBJ2-3	TGTGCCAGCAGCGACCCTGGGGGGGCCACAGATACGCAGTATTTT	CASSDPGGATDTQYF
.	.	TRBV5-4	TRBJ1-4	TGTGCCAGCAGCGACGACAGCGTAACAACTAATGAAAAACTGTTTTTT	CASSDDSVTTNEKLFF
TRBD2	.	TRBV6-5	TRBJ2-1	TGTGCCAGCAGAAGAGGACTAGCGGTCAACGAGCAGTTCTTC	CASRRGLAVNEQFF
.	few	TRBV2	TRBJ2-1	TGTGCCAGCAGTGACAAGCCTACTGGGAGCTCCTACAATGAGCAGTTCTTC	CASSDKPTGSSYNEQFF
.	.	TRBV15	TRBJ1-4	TGTGCCACCAGCAGATCGGACAGTTCTAATGAAAAACTGTTTTTT	CATSRSDSSNEKLFF
TRBD2	.	TRBV5-1	TRBJ2-1	TGCGCCAGCAGCTTGGGATCCCTAGCGGGGGCTGGGGATGAGCAGTTCTTC	CASSLGSLAGAGDEQFF
TRBD2	once	TRBV30	TRBJ2-2	TGTGCCTGGGAGACCGGACTAGGTCGCGGCACCGGGGAGCTGTTTTTT	CAWETGLGRGTGELFF
TRBD1	once	TRBV5-5	TRBJ2-7	TGTGCCAGCAGCCCGGGACAGACCTACGAGCAGTACTTC	CASSPGQTYEQYF
.	.	TRBV5-8	TRBJ2-1	TGTGCCAGCAGCCTCCGACAGGTCTCCTACAATGAGCAGTTCTTC	CASSLRQVSYNEQFF
.	.	TRBV18	TRBJ1-2	TGTGCCAGCTCACCACCCACAGGGCGCTGGGGCTACACCTTC	CASSPPTGRWGYTF
.	.	TRBV6-5	TRBJ1-1	TGTGCCAGCAGTTACTCGAAGGGGGTCACTGAAGCTTTCTTT	CASSYSKGVTEAFF
.	.	TRBV7-8	TRBJ2-7	TGTGCCAGCAGCTTAGGGTCGGGGGCGGCGACAGGGCACGAGCAGTACTTC	CASSLGSGAATGHEQYF
TRBD2	.	TRBV5-1	TRBJ2-3	TGCGCCAGCAGCTTGGGCGGGGGGACAGATACGCAGTATTTT	CASSLGGGTDTQYF
TRBD2	.	TRBV18	TRBJ2-5	TGTGCCAGCTCACCAGTTCCTCCGACTAGCGGGGGGGAAGAGACCCAGTACTTC	CASSPVPPTSGGEETQYF
TRBD2	.	TRBV6-1	TRBJ2-2	TGTGCCAGCAGTGAGCCAGCGGGAGACACCGGGGAGCTGTTTTTT	CASSEPAGDTGELFF
.	.	TRBV15	TRBJ2-7	TGTGCCACCAGCAGAGAGCCGGGGGCCTACGAGCAGTACTTC	CATSREPGAYEQYF
.	.	TRBV6-5	TRBJ1-4	TGTGCCAGCAGTTACTCCCCAGGGCGGCTTAAACTGTTTTTT	CASSYSPGRLKLFF
.	.	TRBV27	TRBJ2-3	TGTGCCAGCAGTCCGCGGGCTGATACGCAGTATTTT	CASSPRADTQYF
TRBD1	few	TRBV6-5	TRBJ1-2	TGTGCCAGCAGCCCTGGGACAGGGAGACGGTATGGCTACACCTTC	CASSPGTGRRYGYTF
.	.	TRBV10-3	TRBJ1-2	TGTGCCACCGTGAGCGGCGCCCGGTATGGCTACACCTTC	CATVSGARYGYTF
TRBD2	.	TRBV30	TRBJ2-7	TGTGCCTGGAGTCCGGGACTAGCGGGCCCCGGGCAGTACTTC	CAWSPGLAGPGQYF
.	.	TRBV10-3	TRBJ2-3	TGTGCCATCAGCCAAAGTACAGGGACAAGCAGCACAGATACGCAGTATTTT	CAISQSTGTSSTDTQYF
TRBD1	.	TRBV4-1	TRBJ1-6	TGCGCCAGCAGCCATGGGTGGGACAGCAACAATTCACCCCTCCACTTT	CASSHGWDSNNSPLHF
.	.	TRBV4-1	TRBJ2-2	TGCGCCAGCAGCCAAGATCTACTACCCAACGGGGAGCTGTTTTTT	CASSQDLLPNGELFF
.	.	TRBV6-5	TRBJ1-2	TGTGCCAGCAGTTCAAGGGGGAATGGCTACACCTTC	CASSSRGNGYTF
TRBD1	.	TRBV7-9	TRBJ1-3	TGTGCCAGCAGCTCCGGACAGGGCGGGCCGAGAAACACCATATATTTT	CASSSGQGGPRNTIYF
.	.	TRBV6-1	TRBJ1-1	TGTGCCAGCAGTGGGGCCCCGGGGGTAACTGAAGCTTTCTTT	CASSGAPGVTEAFF
TRBD1	few	TRBV2	TRBJ1-5	TGTGCCAGCAGTGAAAGGTATGAGACAGGGCCCAATCAGCCCCAGCATTTT	CASSERYETGPNQPQHF
.	.	TRBV19	TRBJ1-4	TGTGCCAGTAAAGAGAGATTAGCGGGAAAACTGTTTTTT	CASKERLAGKLFF
.	few	TRBV6-1	TRBJ2-2	TGTGCCAGCAGGGTAGGGGCCAACACCGGGGAGCTGTTTTTT	CASRVGANTGELFF
.	.	TRBV7-9	TRBJ2-7	TGTGCCAGCAGCTCCCCAACAGGATCCTACGAGCAGTACTTC	CASSSPTGSYEQYF
.	.	TRBV6-1	TRBJ1-5	TGTGCCAGCAGTGAAGCTACAGGGTTGAATCAGCCCCAGCATTTT	CASSEATGLNQPQHF
.	.	TRBV9	TRBJ1-2	TGTGCCAGCAGCGTAGGAGGTAGTATGACCGCGGATGGCTACACCTTC	CASSVGGSMTADGYTF
TRBD1	once	TRBV5-4	TRBJ1-5	TGTGCCAGCAGCTTGGGGGGGACAGGGGGCAATCAGCCCCAGCATTTT	CASSLGGTGGNQPQHF
TRBD1	.	TRBV6-6	TRBJ1-3	TGTGCCAGCAGTAAACCGGGACAGGGAAGTGGAAACACCATATATTTT	CASSKPGQGSGNTIYF
.	once	TRBV25-1	TRBJ2-2	TGTGCCAGCAGTGAAGCGGGGAACACCGGGGAGCTGTTTTTT	CASSEAGNTGELFF
.	.	TRBV15	TRBJ1-4	TGTGCCACCAGCAGAGAAGTGTTCCGGGAAAAACTGTTTTTT	CATSREVFREKLFF
TRBD2	once	TRBV5-1	TRBJ2-5	TGCGCCAGCAGCTTGTGGACTAGCGGGAGAACCATGGCCCAGTACTTC	CASSLWTSGRTMAQYF
TRBD1	.	TRBV4-2	TRBJ1-1	TGTGCCAGCAGCCCTAGGACAGGTGGGAACACTGAAGCTTTCTTT	CASSPRTGGNTEAFF
TRBD1	.	TRBV4-1	TRBJ1-2	TGCGCCAGCAGATCACCCACAGGGGGCCGGGGGGGCTACACCTTC	CASRSPTGGRGGYTF
.	.	TRBV10-3	TRBJ2-1	TGTGCAACGACGGGGAGCTCCTACAATGAGCAGTTCTTC	CATTGSSYNEQFF
.	.	TRBV5-1	TRBJ2-7	TGCGCCAGCAGCTTGGCGGCCAGGGGACCAAGGGGCTCCTACGAGCAGTACTTC	CASSLAARGPRGSYEQYF
.	few	TRBV5-6	TRBJ1-2	TGTGCCAGCAGCGGGCCCATGTCCACCAACTTC	CASSGPMSTNF